The clone carrying this T cell receptor beta chain has just a few counts. TCRdb reprocessed the 5' RACE reads via MiXCR and lists one record per CDR3 protein. The sample consists of 80,000 to 100,000 distinct CDR3 sequences, approximately 10% of them appearing once. The data stem from a study of early T cells in non-severe SARS-CoV-2 infection. Per germline, CDR1 MNHNS and CDR2 SASEGT. The CDR3 is made up of 14 amino acids. After removal of 3 bases from V and 7 bases from J, the junction contained 5 bases not matched to a gene. The specimen comprised whole blood, sampled at baseline. The clonotype comes from an adult who was a healthcare worker with PCR-confirmed SARS-CoV-2 infection or an uninfected control (not recorded which). This chain joins TRBV6-1 and TRBJ2-1, with 8 bases lining up with TRBD2. CDR3 DNA sequence: TGTGCCAGCAGTGAGGGACTAGGGGTGAATGAGCAGTTCTTC. Protein: CASSEGLGVNEQFF.